This T cell receptor beta chain emerged from a study of T-cell reconstitution after alpha-beta-depleted transplantation in children. CDR1 and CDR2 (germline): DFQATT, SNEGSKA (reference sequence). Trimming removed 6 bases from V and 2 bases from J, with 13 bases in between. The CDR3 loop spans 13 amino acids. Unique molecular identifiers were incorporated during preparation of the TCRbeta library. TCRdb called the PCR reads again in MiXCR, with one record for every CDR3 protein. This table has some 200,000 distinct CDR3 sequences, 13% to 15% appearing once. This clonotype turned up a few times. The chain is built from TRBV20-1 and TRBJ1-1, with D perhaps TRBD1 (6 bases). This receptor was identified in a human donor who donated a stem cell graft to a child with acute lymphoblastic leukemia. This specimen was PBMCs from the stem cell graft donor, taken from the stem cell graft. The CDR3 DNA follows: TGCAGTGCCCCGGGGGCGCTTAACACTGAAGCTTTCTTT. Its protein product is CSAPGALNTEAFF.